The sequence of this T cell receptor beta chain was determined in a study of PD-L1 blockade in urothelial cancer. Some clones are missing from TCRdb's copy, which holds only in-frame ones; the method was immunoSEQ multiplex PCR. The sample contains around 120,000 clones, around 82% of which appear only once. Germline-derived CDR1 and CDR2 are SGHRS and YFSETQ. J was trimmed by 2 bases and V by 0 bases; bases with no gene match: 3. This CDR3 has 15 amino acids. The chain carries TRBV5-1 and TRBJ2-7; TRBD1 matches 9 bases. This sample comprised PBMCs, obtained around atezolizumab (anti-PD-L1) treatment. The receptor was derived from a man aged 45 to 65 with urothelial cancer. CDR3 sequence (DNA): TGCGCCAGCAGCTTGGGGGGGACAGGGACCTACGAGCAGTACTTC. This sequence encodes CASSLGGTGTYEQYF.